Described below is a single TCR beta chain sequence and its context. Its antigen is unidentified. The data belong to a study of brain T cells in children with intractable seizures. This sample's time point: blood from clinic visit 5 months post-surgery; TSC patient then seizure free. The sequenced cases were selected for having the highest brain T cell transcript signatures. Before surgery, patients took at least one anti-epileptic drug. Overall study results and limits: Only CDR3 sequence similarity suggested viral specificity, without known HCMV serostatus.

Assay: immunoSEQ multiplex PCR; the TCRdb copy retains only in-frame clones and omits some. The data contain about 340,000 clones, over 90% of them singletons. CDR1 is LNHNV and CDR2 is YYDKDF in the germline V gene (reference sequence). V dropped 3 bases and J dropped 3; count of bases not matched to a gene: 5. The CDR3 covers 16 residues. This material consisted of peripheral blood, taken 4 to 6 months after surgery. The rearrangement joins TRBV15 to TRBJ2-2; 9 bases agree with TRBD2. The clonotype originates from a boy younger than two with tuberous sclerosis and intractable seizures. The CDR3: CATSRLLAGYTGELFF. Here the CDR3 DNA reads TGTGCCACCAGCAGGCTTCTAGCGGGGTACACCGGGGAGCTGTTTTTT.